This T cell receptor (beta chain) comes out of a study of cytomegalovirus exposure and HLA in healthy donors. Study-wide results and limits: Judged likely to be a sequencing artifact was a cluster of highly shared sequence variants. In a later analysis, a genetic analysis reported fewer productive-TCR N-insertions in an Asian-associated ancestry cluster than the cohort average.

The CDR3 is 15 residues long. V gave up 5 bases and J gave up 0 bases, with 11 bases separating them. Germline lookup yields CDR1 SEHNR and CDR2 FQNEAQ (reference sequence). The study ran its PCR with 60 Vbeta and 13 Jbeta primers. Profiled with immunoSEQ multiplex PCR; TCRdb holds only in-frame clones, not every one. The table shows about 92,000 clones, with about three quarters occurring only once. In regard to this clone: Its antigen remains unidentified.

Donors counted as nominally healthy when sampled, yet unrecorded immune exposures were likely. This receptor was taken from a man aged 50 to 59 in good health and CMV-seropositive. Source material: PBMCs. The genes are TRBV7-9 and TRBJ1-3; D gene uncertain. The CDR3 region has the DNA TGTGCCAGCAGCCGTGGGCAGAGCTCTGGAAACACCATATATTTT. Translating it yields CASSRGQSSGNTIYF.